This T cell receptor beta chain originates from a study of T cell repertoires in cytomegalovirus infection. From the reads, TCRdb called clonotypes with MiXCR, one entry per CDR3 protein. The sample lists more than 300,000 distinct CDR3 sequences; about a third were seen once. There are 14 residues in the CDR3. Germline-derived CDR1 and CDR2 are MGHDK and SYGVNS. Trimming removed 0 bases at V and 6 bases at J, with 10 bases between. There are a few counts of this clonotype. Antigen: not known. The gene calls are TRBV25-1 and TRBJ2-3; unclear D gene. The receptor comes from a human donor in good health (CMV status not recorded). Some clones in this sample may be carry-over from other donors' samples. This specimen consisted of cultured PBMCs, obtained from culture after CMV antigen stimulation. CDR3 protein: CASSEYGPKDTQYF. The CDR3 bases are TGTGCCAGCAGTGAATACGGCCCCAAGGATACGCAGTATTTT.